These 23 T cell receptor beta chains were all obtained from the same sample, sequenced in a study of T cells in Graves' hyperthyroidism and ophthalmopathy (dated by TCRdb to between 2019 and 2020). Receptor libraries were prepared by multiplex PCR. Sequenced on an Illumina HiSeq 2000. The TCR beta CDR3 regions were amplified from RNA transcripts. The first round of RT-PCR for the TCR CDR3 was performed with the HTBI primer set and the Qiagen OneStep RT-PCR kit. TCRdb redid the processing of the public reads, applying fastp at Q25 and MiXCR, and retained in-frame beta chains. Here each entry gathers all rows of one CDR3 protein and keeps the most common genes and DNA. The sample table shows 500,000 to 650,000 distinct CDR3 sequences, and 17% are seen once. The ten largest clones add up to 17% of the sample. Material for sequencing was blood. Receptor source: a woman younger than 30 with Graves' ophthalmopathy.

The CDR3 nucleotides read TGTGCCAGCAGCTTGAAGATTAAGGGACAGGGAGGTCGGGAGAATGGCTACACCTTC. It yields the protein CASSLKIKGQGGRENGYTF. This rearrangement joins TRBV7-9 to TRBJ1-2; 9 bases agree with TRBD1. The trim removed 3 bases at V and 6 bases at J, leaving 20 bases unmatched. Per germline, CDR1 SEHNR and CDR2 FQNEAQ (reference sequence). The CDR3 consists of 19 residues.

The chain joins TRBV2 to TRBJ1-3, with D possibly being TRBD1 (5 bases). The V end lost 5 bases, the J end lost 2 bases, and 13 bases lay between the germline ends. The CDR3 covers 15 residues. Looked up from germline, CDR1 is SNHLY and CDR2 is FYNNEI. In DNA, the CDR3 is TGTGCCAGCAGTTTCAAGGACAAGGCTGGAAACACCATATATTTT. Translation: CASSFKDKAGNTIYF.

This clonotype has just a few counts. The chain links TRBV6-1 to TRBJ1-5, with 10 bases lining up with TRBD1. V dropped 4 bases and J dropped 7; count of bases not matched to a gene: 7. Germline values: CDR1 MNHNS, CDR2 SASEGT. The CDR3 consists of 15 residues. CDR3 loop: CASSGRDRGWQPQHF. The CDR3 nucleotides are TGTGCCAGCAGTGGCCGGGACAGGGGTTGGCAGCCCCAGCATTTT.

As to this clonotype: A read error may be the cause here, since a much bigger clone is one base away. V is TRBV12-3 or TRBV12-4 and J is TRBJ1-4; D is undetermined. CDR3 size: 14 residues. V was trimmed by 2 bases and J by 7 bases, leaving 11 bases between them. The CDR3 DNA sequence: TGTGCCAGCAGTTTATATCAAGGGCTTGAAAAACTGTTTTTT. Protein: CASSLYQGLEKLFF.

This clonotype was seen repeatedly, ten times or more. The chain recombines TRBV12-3 or TRBV12-4 with TRBJ1-2; maybe TRBD1 (5 bases). This CDR3 is built from 13 residues. The V end lost 3 bases, the J end lost 7 bases, and 12 bases lay between the germline ends. The CDR3 loop is CASSLGLMGGYTF. Here the CDR3 DNA reads TGTGCCAGCAGTTTGGGACTTATGGGTGGCTACACCTTC.

The chain carries TRBV12-3 or TRBV12-4 and TRBJ1-3; the match to TRBD1 covers 7 bases. The CDR3 loop spans 18 amino acids. Losses at the gene ends were 2 bases for V and 2 bases for J; bases not matched to a gene: 12. CDR3 protein: CASSLTQRGLLPGNTIYF. CDR3 in DNA: TGTGCCAGCAGTTTAACCCAAAGGGGGCTCCTACCTGGAAACACCATATATTTT.

This clonotype was counted at least ten times. This sequence joins TRBV20-1 and TRBJ1-2; 9 nucleotides agree with TRBD1. The CDR3 extends over 13 amino acids. The V segment lost 6 bases and the J segment 6 bases; nucleotides outside the gene matches: 8. From germline, CDR1 is DFQATT and CDR2 SNEGSKA (reference sequence). As DNA, the CDR3 is TGCAGTGCCCCTTTGACAGGGGGAGATGGCTACACCTTC. This gives the protein CSAPLTGGDGYTF.

This clonotype showed up many times. The chain is built from TRBV7-3 and TRBJ1-1; D remains ambiguous. Germline V CDR1 and CDR2: SGHTA, FQGTGA. Trimming left V 5 bases short and J 7 bases short, with 14 bases between. This CDR3 is 13 amino acids long. CDR3 DNA sequence: TGTGCCAGCAGCCCCCCTGGCAGGAATGAAGCTTTCTTT. Protein sequence: CASSPPGRNEAFF. The full variable domain, rest sourced from reference TRBV7-3 and TRBJ1-1, is GAGVSQTPSNKVTEKGKYVELRCDPISGHTALYWYRQSLGQGPEFLIYFQGTGAADDSGLPNDRFFAVRPEGSVSTLKIQRTERGDSAVYLCASSPPGRNEAFFGQGTRLTVV.

This clonotype was detected many times. This sequence joins TRBV27 and TRBJ2-5; D is ambiguous. Per germline, CDR1 MNHEY and CDR2 SMNVEV (reference sequence). Trimming left V 6 bases short and J 5 bases short, with 16 bases between. The CDR3 is 14 amino acids. The CDR3 loop reads CASSPGLVRETQYF. The CDR3 DNA reads TGTGCCAGCAGCCCGGGCTTGGTAAGGGAGACCCAGTACTTC.

This clonotype appeared many times. V usage is TRBV9 and J usage is TRBJ1-2; 9 nucleotides agree with TRBD1. CDR3 length equals 16 residues. Per germline, CDR1 SGDLS and CDR2 YYNGEE. With 3 bases clipped from V and 3 bases from J, the junction kept 9 bases outside the gene matches. CDR3 in DNA: TGTGCCAGCAGCGACCACCGGGACAGGGAGGACTATGGCTACACCTTC. Protein product: CASSDHRDREDYGYTF.

This clonotype was seen ten or more times. Here the CDR3 reads CASSLAGTEGKGEQFF. CDR3 in DNA: TGTGCCAGCAGTTTAGCGGGGACAGAAGGGAAAGGTGAGCAGTTCTTC. The V and J genes are TRBV28 and TRBJ2-1, with a possible D match to TRBD1 (7 bases). The CDR3 runs to 16 residues. V was cut by 2 bases and J by 9 bases, with 20 bases left in between. CDR1 and CDR2 from the germline V gene are MDHEN and SYDVKM.

On this clonotype itself: The junction departs from germline at one end; a sequencing error may be responsible. J is TRBJ1-1 and V is TRBV6-1; D not resolved. The CDR3 extends over 13 amino acids. Germline CDR1 MNHNS, CDR2 SASEGT. This CDR3 reads CATNRGKNTEALF. DNA of the CDR3: TGTGCAACCAATCGGGGAAAGAACACTGAAGCTCTCTTT.

This clonotype was observed at least ten times. The chain employs TRBV28 and TRBJ1-1; D call uncertain. Germline values: CDR1 MDHEN, CDR2 SYDVKM. The CDR3 spans 16 residues. V was trimmed by 5 bases and J by 1 base, leaving 17 bases between them. In DNA, the CDR3 is TGTGCCAGCAGTCATGGACTCTTTGAGAGGAACACTGAAGCTTTCTTT. Its protein is CASSHGLFERNTEAFF.

V and J are TRBV9 and TRBJ2-7; D is unresolved. The J call is in doubt because the DNA end fits TRBJ2-1 better. This CDR3 has 12 residues. Per germline, CDR1 SGDLS and CDR2 YYNGEE. CDR3 sequence reads: CASSVGSYEQFF. The CDR3 bases are TGTGCCAGCAGCGTAGGGTCATACGAGCAGTTCTTC.

The chain links TRBV12-3 or TRBV12-4 to TRBJ2-1; TRBD2 matches 8 bases. This CDR3 comprises 16 residues. The ends lost 7 bases at V and 6 bases at J; junction bases unmatched: 14. Here the CDR3 reads CASTPVQREIPNEQFF. In nucleotides, the CDR3 is TGTGCCAGCACTCCGGTCCAGCGGGAGATCCCCAATGAGCAGTTCTTC.

V gene TRBV14 combines with J gene TRBJ2-6; the D gene is possibly TRBD2 (5 bases). This CDR3 region has 17 residues. V gave up 1 base and J gave up 0 bases, with 10 bases separating them. The V gene's germline CDR1 is SGHDN and CDR2 FVKESK. The CDR3 region has the DNA TGTGCCAGCAGCCAAGGCGGGTTACGCTCTGGGGCCAACGTCCTGACTTTC. Its translation is CASSQGGLRSGANVLTF.

The chain links TRBV18 to TRBJ1-5; D is undetermined. The V end was cut by 6 bases, the J end by 5 bases, with 17 bases between. The CDR3 covers 15 residues. Per the germline V gene, CDR1 is KGHSH and CDR2 is LQKENI. CDR3 sequence (DNA): TGTGCCAGCTCCCTTTACACCGGCGGGGATCAGCCCCAGCATTTT. This translates into CASSLYTGGDQPQHF.

This clonotype appeared many times. The rearrangement links TRBV20-1 to TRBJ1-2; the match to TRBD1 covers 7 bases. The trim removed 3 bases at V and 2 bases at J, leaving 9 bases unmatched. Looked up from germline, CDR1 is DFQATT and CDR2 is SNEGSKA (reference sequence). This CDR3 spans 15 amino acids. The CDR3 sequence is CSASVPGQPNYGYTF. CDR3 sequence (DNA): TGCAGTGCTAGCGTCCCGGGACAGCCAAACTATGGCTACACCTTC.

As regards this clonotype: A read error is possible here, since a much larger clone lies one base away. This CDR3 is missing its conserved last phenylalanine or tryptophan, likely due to a read error. The chain links TRBV5-4 to TRBJ2-1; 9 bases align to TRBD2. Germline V gives CDR1 SGHNT, CDR2 YYREEE (reference sequence). This CDR3 region has 16 residues. Trimming cost V 1 base and J 0 bases; bases outside gene matches: 2. Here the CDR3 DNA reads TGTGCCAGCAGCTTGCATAGCGGGAGCTCCTACAATGAGCAGTTCTCC. Its protein product is CASSLHSGSSYNEQFS.

This clonotype showed up many times. The genes are TRBV30 and TRBJ2-7; D not resolved. Germline lookup yields CDR1 GTSNPN and CDR2 SVGIG (reference sequence). The length of the CDR3 is 13 residues. V dropped 0 bases and J dropped 3 bases, with 9 bases sitting between them. The CDR3 protein is CAWSVRDDYEQYF. The CDR3 DNA reads as TGTGCCTGGAGTGTACGAGACGACTACGAGCAGTACTTC.

This clonotype appeared many times. V is TRBV3-1 and J is TRBJ1-2; tentatively, D is TRBD1 (6 bases). Germline CDR1 reads LGHDT; CDR2 reads YNNKEL (reference sequence). The V end was cut by 1 base, the J end by 4 bases, with 16 bases between. There are 16 residues in the CDR3. The CDR3 coding sequence is TGTGCCAGCAGCCAAGTTGGGGGCAGCAGCTTCTATGGCTACACCTTC. The encoded protein is CASSQVGGSSFYGYTF.

CDR3 sequence reads: CASSIHGTETTYEQYF. The CDR3 nucleotides read TGTGCCAGTAGTATACACGGGACAGAGACTACCTACGAGCAGTACTTC. The rearrangement uses TRBV19 and TRBJ2-7; 7 bases agree with TRBD1. The V segment lost 2 bases and the J segment 2 bases; nucleotides outside the gene matches: 9. Germline V gene sequence: CDR1 LNHDA, CDR2 SQIVND (reference sequence). The CDR3 has 16 amino acids.

This clonotype occurred a few times. This chain joins TRBV12-3 or TRBV12-4 and TRBJ2-2; D perhaps matches TRBD1 (7 bases). The CDR3 has 15 residues. Trimming cost V 10 bases and J 4 bases, with 19 bases left between them. This CDR3 is CATGRDRLGTGELFF. The CDR3, as DNA: TGTGCCACCGGGCGGGACAGACTAGGCACCGGGGAGCTGTTTTTT.